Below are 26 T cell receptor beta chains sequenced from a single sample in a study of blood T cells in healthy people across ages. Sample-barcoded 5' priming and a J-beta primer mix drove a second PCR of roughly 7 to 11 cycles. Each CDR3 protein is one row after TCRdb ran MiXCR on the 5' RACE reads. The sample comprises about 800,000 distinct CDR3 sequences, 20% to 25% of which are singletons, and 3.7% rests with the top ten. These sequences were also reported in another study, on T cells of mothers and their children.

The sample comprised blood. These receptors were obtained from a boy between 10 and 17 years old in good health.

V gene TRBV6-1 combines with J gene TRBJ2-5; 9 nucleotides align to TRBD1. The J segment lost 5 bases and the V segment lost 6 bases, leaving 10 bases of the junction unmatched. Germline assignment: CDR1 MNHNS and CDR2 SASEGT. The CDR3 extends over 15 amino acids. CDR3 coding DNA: TGTGCCAGCAGAGGGGACAGGGATGGATTCGAGACCCAGTACTTC. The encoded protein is CASRGDRDGFETQYF.

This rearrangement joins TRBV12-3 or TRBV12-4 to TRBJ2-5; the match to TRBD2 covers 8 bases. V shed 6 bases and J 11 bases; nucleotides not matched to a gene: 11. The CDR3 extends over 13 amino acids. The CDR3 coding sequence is TGTGCCAGCAGGATCGGGGGGGAAGGGGAGCAGTACTTC. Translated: CASRIGGEGEQYF.

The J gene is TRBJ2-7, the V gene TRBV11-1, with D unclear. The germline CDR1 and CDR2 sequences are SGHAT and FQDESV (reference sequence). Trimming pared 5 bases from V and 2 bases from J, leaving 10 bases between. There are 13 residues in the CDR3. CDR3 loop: CASSPQSAYEQYF. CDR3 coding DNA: TGTGCCAGCAGCCCTCAGTCGGCCTACGAGCAGTACTTC.

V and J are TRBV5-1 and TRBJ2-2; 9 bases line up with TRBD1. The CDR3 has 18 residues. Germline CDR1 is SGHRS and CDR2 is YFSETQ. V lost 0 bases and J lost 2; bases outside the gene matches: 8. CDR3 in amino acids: CASSLGGTGHPNTGELFF. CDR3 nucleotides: TGCGCCAGCAGCTTGGGAGGGACAGGGCATCCTAACACCGGGGAGCTGTTTTTT.

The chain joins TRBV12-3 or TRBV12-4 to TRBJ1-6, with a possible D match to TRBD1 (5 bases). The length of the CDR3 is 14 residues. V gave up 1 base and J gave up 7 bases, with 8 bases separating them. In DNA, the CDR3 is TGTGCCAGCAGTTTAGGGGAGGGGAATTCACCCCTCCACTTT. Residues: CASSLGEGNSPLHF.

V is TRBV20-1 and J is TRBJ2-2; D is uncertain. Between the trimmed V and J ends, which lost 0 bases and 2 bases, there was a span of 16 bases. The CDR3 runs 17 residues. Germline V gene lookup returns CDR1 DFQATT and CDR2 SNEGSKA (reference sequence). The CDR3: CSAREWLTASNTGELFF. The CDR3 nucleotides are TGCAGTGCTAGAGAGTGGCTGACTGCCTCTAACACCGGGGAGCTGTTTTTT.

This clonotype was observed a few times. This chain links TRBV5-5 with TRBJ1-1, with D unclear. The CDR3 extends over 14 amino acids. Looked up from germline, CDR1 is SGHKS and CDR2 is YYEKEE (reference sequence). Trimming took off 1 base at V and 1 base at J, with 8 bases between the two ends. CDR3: CASSLPLTNTEAFF. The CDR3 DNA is TGTGCCAGCAGCTTGCCCCTGACGAACACTGAAGCTTTCTTT.

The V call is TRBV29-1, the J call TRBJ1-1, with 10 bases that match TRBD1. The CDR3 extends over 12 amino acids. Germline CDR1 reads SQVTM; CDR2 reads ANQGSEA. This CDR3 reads CSSSDRGTEAFF. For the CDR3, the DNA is TGCAGTTCCTCGGACAGGGGGACTGAAGCTTTCTTT.

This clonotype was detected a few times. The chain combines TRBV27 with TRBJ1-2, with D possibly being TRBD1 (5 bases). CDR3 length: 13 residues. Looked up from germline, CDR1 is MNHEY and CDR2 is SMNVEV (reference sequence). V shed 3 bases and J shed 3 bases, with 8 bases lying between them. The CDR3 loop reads CASSFATDYGYTF. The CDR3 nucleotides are TGTGCCAGCAGTTTCGCGACAGACTATGGCTACACCTTC.

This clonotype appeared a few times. For the CDR3, the DNA is TGTGCCAGCAGCTCCCGGGACAGAATTTTTGAAGCTTTCTTT. Translation gives CASSSRDRIFEAFF. This chain connects TRBV7-9 to TRBJ1-1; TRBD1 matches 7 bases. After removal of 4 bases from V and 7 bases from J, the junction contained 9 bases not matched to a gene. Germline lookup yields CDR1 SEHNR and CDR2 FQNEAQ (reference sequence). The CDR3 is 14 amino acids. The full variable domain, rest sourced from reference TRBV7-9 and TRBJ1-1, is DTGVSQNPRHKITKRGQNVTFRCDPISEHNRLYWYRQTLGQGPEFLTYFQNEAQLEKSRLLSDRFSAERPKGSFSTLEIQRTEQGDSAMYLCASSSRDRIFEAFFGQGTRLTVV.

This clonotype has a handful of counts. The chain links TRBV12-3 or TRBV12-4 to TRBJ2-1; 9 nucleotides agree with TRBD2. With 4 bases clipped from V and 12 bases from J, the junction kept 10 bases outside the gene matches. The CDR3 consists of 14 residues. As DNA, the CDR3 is TGTGCCAGCAGTTCCCCCCCCTGGCGGGAGGGGCAGTTCTTC. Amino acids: CASSSPPWREGQFF.

CDR3 protein: CSARVSPIRGEQYF. As DNA, the CDR3 is TGCAGTGCTAGAGTTTCACCCATACGAGGGGAGCAGTACTTC. The chain has TRBV20-1 and TRBJ2-7, with D perhaps matching TRBD2 (5 bases). CDR1 is DFQATT and CDR2 is SNEGSKA in the germline V gene (reference sequence). V lost 1 base, J lost 7 bases, and 17 bases lay in between. CDR3 length: 14 residues.

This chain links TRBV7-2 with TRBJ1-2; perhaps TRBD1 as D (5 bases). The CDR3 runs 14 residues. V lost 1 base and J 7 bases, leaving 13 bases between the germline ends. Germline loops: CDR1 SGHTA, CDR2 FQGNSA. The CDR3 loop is CASSLGKGPAGYTF. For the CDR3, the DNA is TGTGCCAGCAGCTTAGGAAAGGGGCCGGCTGGCTACACCTTC.

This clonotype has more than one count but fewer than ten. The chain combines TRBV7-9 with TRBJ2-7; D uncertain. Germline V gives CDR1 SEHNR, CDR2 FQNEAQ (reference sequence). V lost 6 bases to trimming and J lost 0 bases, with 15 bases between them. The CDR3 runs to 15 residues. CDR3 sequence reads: CASRSTELSSYEQYF. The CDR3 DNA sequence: TGTGCCAGCAGGTCGACGGAGTTAAGCTCCTACGAGCAGTACTTC.

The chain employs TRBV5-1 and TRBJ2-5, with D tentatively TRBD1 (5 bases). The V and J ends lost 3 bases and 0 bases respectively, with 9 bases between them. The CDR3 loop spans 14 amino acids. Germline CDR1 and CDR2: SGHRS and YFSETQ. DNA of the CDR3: TGCGCCAGCAGCTGGACACCGTACCAAGAGACCCAGTACTTC. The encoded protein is CASSWTPYQETQYF.

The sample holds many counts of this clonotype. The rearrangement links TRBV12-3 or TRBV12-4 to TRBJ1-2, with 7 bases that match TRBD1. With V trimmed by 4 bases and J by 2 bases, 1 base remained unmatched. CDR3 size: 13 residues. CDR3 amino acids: CASSSQGNYGYTF. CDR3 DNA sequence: TGTGCCAGCAGTTCACAGGGGAACTATGGCTACACCTTC.

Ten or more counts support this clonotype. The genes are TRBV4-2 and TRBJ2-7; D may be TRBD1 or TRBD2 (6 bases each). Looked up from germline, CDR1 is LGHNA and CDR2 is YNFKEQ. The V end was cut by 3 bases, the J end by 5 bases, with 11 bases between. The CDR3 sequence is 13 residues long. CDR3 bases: TGTGCCAGCAGCCATGGGGGGACAAACGAGCAGTACTTC. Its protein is CASSHGGTNEQYF.

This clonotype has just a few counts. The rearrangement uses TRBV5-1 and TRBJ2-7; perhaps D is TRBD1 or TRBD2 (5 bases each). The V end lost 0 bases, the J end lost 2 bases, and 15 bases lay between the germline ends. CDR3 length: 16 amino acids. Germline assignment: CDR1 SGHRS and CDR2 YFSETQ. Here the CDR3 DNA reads TGCGCCAGCAGCTTGGCCGCAGGGAGTAGTCCCTACGAGCAGTACTTC. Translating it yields CASSLAAGSSPYEQYF.

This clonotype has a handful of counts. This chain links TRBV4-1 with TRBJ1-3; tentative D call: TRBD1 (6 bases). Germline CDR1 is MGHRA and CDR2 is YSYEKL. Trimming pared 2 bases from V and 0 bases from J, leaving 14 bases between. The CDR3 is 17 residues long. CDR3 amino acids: CASSQNGAGASGNTIYF. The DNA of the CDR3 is TGCGCCAGCAGCCAAAACGGAGCAGGGGCCTCTGGAAACACCATATATTTT.

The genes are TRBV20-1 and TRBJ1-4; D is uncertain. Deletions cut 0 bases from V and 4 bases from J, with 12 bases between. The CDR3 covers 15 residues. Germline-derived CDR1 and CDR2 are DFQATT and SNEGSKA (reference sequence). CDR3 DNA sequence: TGCAGTGCTAGAGATCTCCTGGCTGGTAATGAAAAACTGTTTTTT. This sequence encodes CSARDLLAGNEKLFF.

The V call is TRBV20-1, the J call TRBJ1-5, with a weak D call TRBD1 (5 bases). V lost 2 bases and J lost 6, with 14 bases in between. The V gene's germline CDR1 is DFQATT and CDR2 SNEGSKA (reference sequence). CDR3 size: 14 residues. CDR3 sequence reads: CSARFSGLLQPQHF. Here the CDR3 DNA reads TGCAGTGCTAGATTCTCGGGGCTTCTTCAGCCCCAGCATTTT.

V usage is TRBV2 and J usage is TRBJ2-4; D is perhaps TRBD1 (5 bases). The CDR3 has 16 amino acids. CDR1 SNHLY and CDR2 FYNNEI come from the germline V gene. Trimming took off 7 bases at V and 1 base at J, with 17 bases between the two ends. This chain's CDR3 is CASTVGAKLAKNIQYF. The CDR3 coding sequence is TGTGCCAGCACGGTTGGGGCAAAGCTGGCCAAAAACATTCAGTACTTC.

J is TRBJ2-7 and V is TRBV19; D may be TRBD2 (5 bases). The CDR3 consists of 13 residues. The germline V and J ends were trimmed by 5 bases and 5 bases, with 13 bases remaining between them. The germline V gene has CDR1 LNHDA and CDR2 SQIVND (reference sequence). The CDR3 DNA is TGTGCCAGTAGTTTCGGGGTAGCCGACGAGCAGTACTTC. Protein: CASSFGVADEQYF.

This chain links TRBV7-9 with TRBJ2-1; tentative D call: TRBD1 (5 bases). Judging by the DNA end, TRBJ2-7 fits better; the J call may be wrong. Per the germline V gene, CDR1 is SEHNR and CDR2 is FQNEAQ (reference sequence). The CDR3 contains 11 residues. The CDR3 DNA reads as TGTGCCAGCCAAAGGGGATACGAGCAGTACTTC. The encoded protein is CASQRGYEQYF.

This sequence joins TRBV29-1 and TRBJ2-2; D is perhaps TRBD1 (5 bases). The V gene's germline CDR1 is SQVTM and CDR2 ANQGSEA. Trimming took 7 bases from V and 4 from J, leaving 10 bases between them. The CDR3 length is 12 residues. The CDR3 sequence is CSGHQGTGELFF. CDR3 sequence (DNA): TGCAGCGGGCATCAGGGCACCGGGGAGCTGTTTTTT.

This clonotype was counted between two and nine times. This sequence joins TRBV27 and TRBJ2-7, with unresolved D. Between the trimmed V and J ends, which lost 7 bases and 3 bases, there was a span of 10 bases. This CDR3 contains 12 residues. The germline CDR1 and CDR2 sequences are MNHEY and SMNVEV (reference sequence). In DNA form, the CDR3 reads TGTGCCAGCATTGGGAATCTCTACGAGCAGTACTTC. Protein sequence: CASIGNLYEQYF.